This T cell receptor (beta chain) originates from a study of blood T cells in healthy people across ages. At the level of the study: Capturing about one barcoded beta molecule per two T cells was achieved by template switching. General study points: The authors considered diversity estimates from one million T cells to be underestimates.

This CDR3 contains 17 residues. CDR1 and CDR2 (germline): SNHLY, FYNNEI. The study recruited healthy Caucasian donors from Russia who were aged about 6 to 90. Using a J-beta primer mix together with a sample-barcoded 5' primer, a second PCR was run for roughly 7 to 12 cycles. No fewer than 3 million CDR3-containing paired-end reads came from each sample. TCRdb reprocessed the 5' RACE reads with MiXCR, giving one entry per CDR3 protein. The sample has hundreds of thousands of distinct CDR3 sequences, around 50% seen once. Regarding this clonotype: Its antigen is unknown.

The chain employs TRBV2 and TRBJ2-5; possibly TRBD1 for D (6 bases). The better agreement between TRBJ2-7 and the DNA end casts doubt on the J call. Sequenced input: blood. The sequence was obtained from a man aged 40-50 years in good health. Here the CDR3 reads CANSEVGRGRLPYEQYF. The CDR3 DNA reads TGTGCCAATTCCGAAGTGGGCAGGGGACGTCTACCCTACGAGCAGTACTTC.